This TCR beta chain is from a study of blood T cell repertoires in COVID-19. Across the whole study: The United States, Italy and Spain were the sources of the acute and convalescent COVID-19 samples. T cells, B-cell-depleted T cells, or PBMCs supplied cDNA or gDNA.

V lost 5 bases, J lost 5 bases, and 14 bases stayed unmatched. CDR3 length: 17 amino acids. CDR1 SGHTA and CDR2 FQGNSA come from the germline V gene. Those enrolled in Seattle joined during active infection and were followed longitudinally afterward. Authors' analysis steps: Reference gene primer amplification gave estimated nucleated cell counts. This table comes from immunoSEQ multiplex PCR, and its TCRdb copy is limited to in-frame clones, with some not included. The D gene and trimming were derived from the DNA, and the V and J assignments and clone size from that table. The profile covers about 170,000 clones, with 84% appearing a single time and about 14% taken by the ten largest.

Material: peripheral blood. The J gene is TRBJ1-2, the V gene TRBV7-2, with 10 positions matching TRBD1. The receptor was isolated from a woman aged 70 to 79 with COVID-19, enrolled during active disease. CDR3 residues: CASSAPGAGTGAYGYTF. The CDR3 nucleotides are TGTGCCAGCAGCGCCCCCGGGGCGGGGACAGGGGCTTATGGCTACACCTTC.